The clone carrying this T cell receptor (beta chain) was observed at least ten times. What it binds is not known. Template material for amplifying TCR beta CDR3 regions consisted of RNA transcripts. RT-PCR in the first round (using the HTBI primer set) targeted the TCR CDR3. TCRdb recomputed calls from the multiplex PCR reads with MiXCR, one row per CDR3 protein. This sample has 300,000 to 400,000 distinct CDR3 sequences; about a fifth occur once, and the top ten carry around two fifths. This sample is part of a study of T cells in Graves' hyperthyroidism and ophthalmopathy. Regarding the study as a whole: Peripheral blood also featured most of the thyroid clonotypes expanded above 0.001.

Enrolled ophthalmopathy patients presented with a Clinical Activity Score of at least 3, a NOSPECS grade of at least 4, and disease duration under 3 months. Using around 10 ml of fresh peripheral blood, PBMCs were prepared. This receptor was identified in a young man with Graves' ophthalmopathy. What was sequenced was blood.

CDR3 protein: CASSLGPADGPNSPLHF. CDR3 coding DNA: TGTGCCAGCAGTTTGGGCCCCGCGGACGGACCAAATTCACCCCTCCACTTT. This chain joins TRBV27 and TRBJ1-6; D not resolved. The germline V gene has CDR1 MNHEY and CDR2 SMNVEV (reference sequence). The CDR3 loop spans 17 amino acids. V lost 3 bases, J lost 7 bases, and 19 bases lay in between.